These 13 T cell receptor beta chains originate from one sample sequenced in a study of CD8 T cells in Susac syndrome. Random hexamers were used to reverse transcribe an amount of about 0.45 to 1 ug RNA. TCRdb itself ran the immunoSEQ multiplex PCR reads through MiXCR, one entry per CDR3 protein. The repertoire holds about 200,000 distinct CDR3 sequences, with roughly 96% as singletons. The sample consisted of CD4+ T cells from PBMCs. The receptors derive from a human donor in good health.

The chain couples TRBV29-1 to TRBJ2-5; no firm D call. V was trimmed by 3 bases and J by 4 bases, leaving 15 bases between them. The CDR3 length is 14 residues. Per germline, CDR1 SQVTM and CDR2 ANQGSEA. The CDR3 DNA sequence: TGCAGCGTTGATAGAGGAAGCACGTTAGAGACCCAGTACTTC. Its translation is CSVDRGSTLETQYF.

The chain couples TRBV23-1 to TRBJ1-1, with a weak D call TRBD1 (5 bases). TRBV23-1 is annotated as an ORF whose role is uncertain. V lost 1 base, J lost 4 bases, and 22 bases lay in between. The CDR3 extends over 18 amino acids. CDR3 DNA: TGCGCCAGCAGTCAATACGCCATGCCGGGACGCCGAAGCACTGAAGCTTTCTTT. Protein: CASSQYAMPGRRSTEAFF.

The rearrangement links TRBV2 to TRBJ2-3; 11 bases agree with TRBD2. The CDR3 has 14 amino acids. The germline V gene has CDR1 SNHLY and CDR2 FYNNEI. With V trimmed by 8 bases and J by 6 bases, 7 bases remained unmatched. CDR3 DNA sequence: TGTGCCAGCCACCGACTAGCGGGAAGGGATACGCAGTATTTT. Translation gives CASHRLAGRDTQYF. The full variable domain, rest sourced from reference TRBV2 and TRBJ2-3, is EPEVTQTPSHQVTQMGQEVILRCVPISNHLYFYWYRQILGQKVEFLVSFYNNEISEKSEIFDDQFSVERPDGSNFTLKIRSTKLEDSAMYFCASHRLAGRDTQYFGPGTRLTVL.

The CDR3 sequence: CASSNEVGNEKLFF. CDR3 DNA: TGTGCCAGCAGTAACGAGGTTGGGAATGAAAAACTGTTTTTT. V gene TRBV27 combines with J gene TRBJ1-4; D is unresolved. CDR1 is MNHEY, CDR2 SMNVEV, per germline (reference sequence). The ends were cut back, 5 bases at V and 5 bases at J, with 12 bases in the middle. This CDR3 contains 14 residues.

V is TRBV6-5 and J is TRBJ1-1, with 9 bases aligning to TRBD1. Looked up from germline, CDR1 is MNHEY and CDR2 is SVGAGI. The CDR3 spans 17 residues. Losses at the gene ends were 0 bases for V and 10 bases for J; bases not matched to a gene: 15. CDR3 protein: CASSYSHIGQGKEGAFF. As DNA, the CDR3 is TGTGCCAGCAGTTACTCACATATTGGACAGGGGAAAGAGGGAGCTTTCTTT.

This chain uses TRBV4-3 with TRBJ2-6, with 9 bases that match TRBD1. Germline-derived CDR1 and CDR2 are LGHNA and YSLEER. The trim removed 5 bases at V and 0 bases at J, leaving 5 bases unmatched. This CDR3 is built from 17 residues. CDR3 sequence (DNA): TGCGCCAGCAGCTCCGGGACAGGGTTCTCTGGGGCCAACGTCCTGACTTTC. As protein: CASSSGTGFSGANVLTF.

This rearrangement joins TRBV6-5 to TRBJ2-3; unclear D gene. Germline V CDR1 and CDR2: MNHEY, SVGAGI. Trimming took off 8 bases at V and 1 base at J, with 10 bases between the two ends. The CDR3 totals 13 residues. The CDR3 reads CASLGTGTDTQYF. DNA of the CDR3: TGTGCCAGCCTAGGCACGGGCACAGATACGCAGTATTTT.

Note on this clonotype: At one boundary the junction diverges from the germline segment, which might be a read error. This sequence joins TRBV5-1 and TRBJ1-2; no reliable D call. The germline CDR1 and CDR2 sequences are SGHRS and YFSETQ. CDR3 length: 15 amino acids. The CDR3 reads CASSLVAGFNSGYTF. CDR3 coding DNA: TGCGCCAGCAGCTTAGTAGCAGGATTTAACTCTGGCTACACCTTC.

The chain combines TRBV29-1 with TRBJ1-2; D not certain. The CDR3 has 11 residues. V was clipped by 4 bases and J by 2 bases, with 5 bases between them. The germline V gene encodes CDR1 SQVTM and CDR2 ANQGSEA. The CDR3 nucleotides read TGCAGCGTTGGGCAGAACTATGGCTACACCTTC. Translating it yields CSVGQNYGYTF.

The chain couples TRBV5-6 to TRBJ2-5; unclear D gene. The germline V gene encodes CDR1 SGHDT and CDR2 YYEEEE. The CDR3 extends over 11 amino acids. Between the trimmed V and J ends, which lost 4 bases and 5 bases, there was a span of 6 bases. The CDR3 DNA is TGTGCCAGCAGCGCTCGTGAGACCCAGTACTTC. Translating gives CASSARETQYF. The full variable domain, completed using reference TRBV5-6 and TRBJ2-5, is DAGVTQSPTHLIKTRGQQVTLRCSPKSGHDTVSWYQQALGQGPQFIFQYYEEEERQRGNFPDRFSGHQFPNYSSELNVNALLLGDSALYLCASSARETQYFGPGTRLLVL.

The chain uses TRBV5-1 and TRBJ2-6, with 9 bases identical to TRBD1. Germline V CDR1 and CDR2: SGHRS, YFSETQ. The CDR3 has 18 residues. The trim removed 1 base at V and 0 bases at J, leaving 5 bases unmatched. This CDR3 is CASSLTRDRASGANVLTF. CDR3 nucleotides: TGCGCCAGCAGCTTGACGCGGGACAGGGCCTCTGGGGCCAACGTCCTGACTTTC.

This clonotype was picked up one time. The rearrangement links TRBV27 to TRBJ2-7; D ambiguous. The V gene lost 6 bases and the J gene lost 7 bases, with 16 bases spanning the gap. The CDR3 spans 13 residues. Looked up from germline, CDR1 is MNHEY and CDR2 is SMNVEV (reference sequence). CDR3 coding DNA: TGTGCCAGCAGGACTCTGGTACCTCCGGAGCAGTACTTC. Encoded protein: CASRTLVPPEQYF.

The chain carries TRBV29-1 and TRBJ1-1; 10 bases line up with TRBD1. The CDR3 is made up of 13 amino acids. The germline gives CDR1 SQVTM, CDR2 ANQGSEA. V shed 6 bases and J 1 base; nucleotides not matched to a gene: 2. CDR3 sequence: CSVRQGANTEAFF. The CDR3 DNA reads as TGCAGCGTCCGACAGGGGGCGAACACTGAAGCTTTCTTT.